A single sample gave rise to the 15 T cell receptor beta chains below, sequenced in a study of metastatic and nonmetastatic thyroid tumors (TCRdb year 2020). Library prep was done by PCR. Sequencing was performed on an Illumina HiSeq 4000. TCRdb reanalyzed the raw reads on its own, using fastp at Q25 for trimming and MiXCR for clone calling, and kept in-frame beta chains. Within this sample are 25,000 to 35,000 clones, with approximately 15% of them counted one time only. The top ten constitute about 4.6% of the sample. None of the patients had been given any treatment before thyroid surgery. Material: blood. The receptor set was obtained from a female donor with papillary thyroid cancer or a benign thyroid nodule (not recorded which). Some clones in this sample may be carry-over from other donors' samples.

This clone was counted at least ten times. Within the sample, other DNA sequences also encode this same CDR3. The chain carries TRBV9 and TRBJ2-3; 7 positions match TRBD2. The J segment lost 0 bases and the V segment lost 7 bases, leaving 5 bases of the junction unmatched. The CDR3 is 14 residues long. Germline CDR1 SGDLS, CDR2 YYNGEE. The CDR3 reads CASGGETSTDTQYF. In DNA, the CDR3 is TGTGCCAGCGGGGGGGAAACTAGCACAGATACGCAGTATTTT.

By sample share, this clone is medium-sized (0.01 to 0.1%). This rearrangement joins TRBV19 to TRBJ1-5; unclear D gene. Germline CDR1 and CDR2: LNHDA and SQIVND (reference sequence). CDR3 length equals 17 residues. The germline V and J ends were trimmed by 4 bases and 5 bases, with 21 bases remaining between them. The CDR3 region has the DNA TGTGCCAGTAGTACCGATGTAAAGGGCGGGAGGGATCAGCCCCAGCATTTT. Translation gives CASSTDVKGGRDQPQHF.

The sample holds many counts of this clone. The CDR3 nucleotides are TGTGCCAGCAGTCTAGCGGGGGGGGGTGGGGCCAACGTCCTGACTTTC. Translation: CASSLAGGGGANVLTF. The V call is TRBV6-1, the J call TRBJ2-6; 12 bases match TRBD2. The CDR3 has 16 amino acids. CDR1 and CDR2 (germline): MNHNS, SASEGT. Trimming at V came to 5 bases and at J to 3 bases, leaving 2 bases not matched to a gene.

There are many counts of this clone. The rearrangement links TRBV12-3 or TRBV12-4 to TRBJ2-5; the match to TRBD2 covers 13 bases. The CDR3 has 16 residues. The ends lost 6 bases at V and 5 bases at J; junction bases unmatched: 9. CDR3 coding DNA: TGTGCCAGCAGCCCAGGAACTAGCGGGAGGGGGGAGACCCAGTACTTC. Translation gives CASSPGTSGRGETQYF.

This sequence joins TRBV5-6 and TRBJ2-7; D is tentatively TRBD1 or TRBD2 (5 bases each). CDR3 length: 15 amino acids. Germline values: CDR1 SGHDT, CDR2 YYEEEE. Trimming took off 3 bases at V and 2 bases at J, with 15 bases between the two ends. The CDR3 DNA is TGTGCCAGCAGCTCGACCGGGACGGCCACCTACGAGCAGTACTTC. Its translation is CASSSTGTATYEQYF.

This clone was seen many times. The gene calls are TRBV20-1 and TRBJ2-3, with TRBD1 as a possible D gene (5 bases). V gave up 4 bases and J gave up 5 bases, with 16 bases separating them. The germline CDR1 and CDR2 sequences are DFQATT and SNEGSKA (reference sequence). The CDR3 totals 14 residues. Here the CDR3 DNA reads TGCAGTGCTAAGTTGTTGGGGCCTCAAGATACGCAGTATTTT. This translates into CSAKLLGPQDTQYF.

This clone has at least ten counts. The CDR3 loop is CASSFPDQPQHF. The CDR3 DNA reads TGTGCCAGCAGTTTCCCCGATCAGCCCCAGCATTTT. The chain recombines TRBV28 with TRBJ1-5; D remains unclear. Per the germline V gene, CDR1 is MDHEN and CDR2 is SYDVKM. The CDR3 length is 12 residues. V lost 3 bases to trimming and J lost 5 bases, with 5 bases between them.

This clone came up many times. CDR3 DNA: TGTGCCAGCAGTTTGGGGTATGAAGCTTTCTTT. Translation gives CASSLGYEAFF. V usage is TRBV12-3 or TRBV12-4 and J usage is TRBJ1-1, with D unclear. The CDR3 runs 11 residues. V was shortened by 3 bases and J by 7 bases, with 6 bases between the two germline ends.

The J gene is TRBJ2-1, the V gene TRBV28; D is undetermined. CDR3 length equals 15 residues. Trimming removed 7 bases at V and 7 bases at J, with 20 bases between. The V gene's germline CDR1 is MDHEN and CDR2 SYDVKM. Here the CDR3 reads CASTQPTRWVNEQFF. In DNA, the CDR3 is TGTGCCAGCACCCAGCCAACCAGATGGGTAAATGAGCAGTTCTTC. Full variable domain (rest looked up from reference TRBV28 and TRBJ2-1): DVKVTQSSRYLVKRTGEKVFLECVQDMDHENMFWYRQDPGLGLRLIYFSYDVKMKEKGDIPEGYSVSREKKERFSLILESASTNQTSMYLCASTQPTRWVNEQFFGPGTRLTVL.

Ten or more counts support this clone. Here the CDR3 reads CASSLTMGGASRAFF. The CDR3 DNA reads as TGCGCCAGCAGCTTGACCATGGGGGGCGCCTCGCGAGCTTTCTTT. The chain uses TRBV5-1 and TRBJ1-1; TRBD1 is a possible D gene (6 bases). The V gene lost 1 base and the J gene lost 10 bases, with 20 bases spanning the gap. The CDR3 covers 15 residues. Germline loops: CDR1 SGHRS, CDR2 YFSETQ.

The sample holds many counts of this clone. The gene calls are TRBV5-1 and TRBJ2-3; the match to TRBD1 covers 7 bases. Trimming at V came to 4 bases and at J to 0 bases, leaving 11 bases not matched to a gene. Germline V gene data show CDR1 as SGHRS and CDR2 as YFSETQ. The CDR3 runs to 17 residues. CDR3 protein: CASSVGRDRTSTDTQYF. CDR3 sequence (DNA): TGCGCCAGCAGCGTCGGTCGGGACAGAACTAGCACAGATACGCAGTATTTT. The whole variable domain, filled in from reference TRBV5-1 and TRBJ2-3, reads KAGVTQTPRYLIKTRGQQVTLSCSPISGHRSVSWYQQTPGQGLQFLFEYFSETQRNKGNFPGRFSGRQFSNSRSEMNVSTLELGDSALYLCASSVGRDRTSTDTQYFGPGTRLTVL.

This clone was recorded a few times. Other DNA variants within this sample encode the same CDR3. This sequence joins TRBV15 and TRBJ1-2; tentatively, D is TRBD1 (6 bases). The V and J ends lost 1 base and 8 bases respectively, with 17 bases between them. CDR1 LNHNV and CDR2 YYDKDF come from the germline V gene (reference sequence). The CDR3 consists of 15 residues. CDR3 in DNA: TGTGCCACCAGCAGAGGTCCGGGACAAGGAGGAGGCTACACCTTC. It is translated as CATSRGPGQGGGYTF.

This clone was seen repeatedly, ten times or more. This chain uses TRBV20-1 with TRBJ1-5; the D is unclear. CDR1 and CDR2 from the germline V gene are DFQATT and SNEGSKA (reference sequence). V gave up 5 bases and J gave up 6 bases, with 11 bases separating them. The CDR3 loop spans 12 amino acids. CDR3 sequence reads: CSAPNTGQPQHF. DNA for the CDR3: TGCAGTGCTCCCAACACGGGTCAGCCCCAGCATTTT.

This clone appeared many times. The chain has TRBV7-8 and TRBJ1-2, with D tentatively TRBD1 (6 bases). This CDR3 region has 18 residues. Trimming pared 0 bases from V and 2 bases from J, leaving 19 bases between. Germline assignment: CDR1 SGHVS and CDR2 FQNEAQ. The CDR3 reads CASSLAAGAWGFNYGYTF. The CDR3 region has the DNA TGTGCCAGCAGCTTAGCTGCGGGGGCCTGGGGGTTCAACTATGGCTACACCTTC.

A remark on this clone: Relative to the germline gene, one junction end is altered; a read error may explain this. The chain recombines TRBV7-6 with TRBJ2-2, with 12 bases lining up with TRBD2. This CDR3 is built from 18 residues. The germline V gene has CDR1 SGHVS and CDR2 FNYEAQ. The DNA for the CDR3 is TGTGCCAGCAGCCCCTCGTGGGGTGGACTAGCGGGGACCGTGGAGCTGTTTTTT. Protein product: CASSPSWGGLAGTVELFF.